One and the same sample provided the 2 T cell receptor beta chains below, sequenced in a study of human T cells and chemical hapten exposure. TCRdb reprocessed the RACE reads via MiXCR and lists one record per CDR3 protein. The sample contains roughly 120,000 distinct CDR3 sequences, about 12% of which appear only once. The time point was: patch test 1, 2 weeks after DPC sensitization. As to treatment: therapeutic diphenylcyclopropenone sensitization with weekly scalp DPC. This sample comprised whole blood, obtained in connection with sensitization to the hapten diphenylcyclopropenone (DPC). The source is a woman aged 50 to 60 with alopecia areata. Some clones in this sample may be carry-over from other donors' samples.

This clonotype was recorded many times. The chain joins TRBV2 to TRBJ1-4, with D perhaps matching TRBD1 (5 bases). The germline gives CDR1 SNHLY, CDR2 FYNNEI. The CDR3 loop spans 14 amino acids. V shed 6 bases and J shed 4 bases, with 12 bases lying between them. CDR3 DNA sequence: TGTGCCAGCAGACCGGGGCCGAATAATGAAAAACTGTTTTTT. This gives the protein CASRPGPNNEKLFF.

This chain connects TRBV4-1 to TRBJ2-3, with 10 bases that match TRBD2. V was clipped by 0 bases and J by 3 bases; unmatched bases: 3. Germline loops: CDR1 MGHRA, CDR2 YSYEKL. This CDR3 is built from 16 residues. CDR3 sequence: CASSQERAGGTDTQYF. CDR3 nucleotides: TGCGCCAGCAGCCAAGAACGAGCGGGGGGGACAGATACGCAGTATTTT.